This paragraph covers one TCR beta chain sequence. The antigen is undetermined. This sample is drawn from a study of T cell responses to AZD1222 COVID-19 vaccine. The protocol was immunoSEQ multiplex PCR, while the TCRdb copy is restricted to in-frame clones and leaves out a portion. The sample includes about 150,000 clones, just over 90% of them seen just once. V lost 0 bases and J 4 bases, leaving 13 bases between the germline ends. Germline values: CDR1 GTSNPN, CDR2 SVGIG (reference sequence). This CDR3 region has 16 residues. Findings and limits, study-wide: Vaccine-associated CD4 TCRs ranged over spike, dominating at 160-218 and 743-854. Just a handful of people given AZD1222 tested seropositive at baseline. Donors in the cohort were predominantly white British and more often female, and clonal diversity was possibly underestimated. Every sample of the repertoires postdated the peak T cell response.

The clonotype originates from an adult in good health. The gene calls are TRBV30 and TRBJ1-6; D is possibly TRBD1 (5 bases). Sequencing used peripheral blood, obtained on day 0 of AZD1222 vaccination. The CDR3: CAWSVRGGEYNSPLHF. Written as DNA, the CDR3 is TGTGCCTGGAGTGTACGGGGCGGGGAGTATAATTCACCCCTCCACTTT.